What follows are 3 T cell receptor beta chains derived from one specimen sequenced in a study of shared clonotypes between healthy human individuals. Repertoires were generated with immunoSEQ multiplex PCR, while TCRdb's copy carries only in-frame clones and drops some. The sample records 650,000 to 750,000 clones, about two thirds being singletons. Sequences were obtained from memory CD4+ T cells sorted from blood. Subset indicated: CD45RA-negative fraction. The receptors derive from a woman aged 25-40 years in good health.

The chain employs TRBV25-1 and TRBJ1-1; the match to TRBD1 covers 7 bases. V shed 2 bases, J shed 11 bases, and the junction held 8 bases outside the gene matches. This CDR3 is 13 amino acids long. Germline V gene lookup returns CDR1 MGHDK and CDR2 SYGVNS. This chain's CDR3 is CASSEGTVSSAFF. The CDR3 bases are TGTGCCAGCAGTGAAGGGACAGTCTCGAGTGCTTTCTTT. Combining the CDR3 with reference TRBV25-1 and TRBJ1-1 gives the whole variable domain EADIYQTPRYLVIGTGKKITLECSQTMGHDKMYWYQQDPGMELHLIHYSYGVNSTEKGDLSSESTVSRIRTEHFPLTLESARPSHTSQYLCASSEGTVSSAFFGQGTRLTVV.

The chain employs TRBV5-1 and TRBJ1-2, with D possibly matching TRBD1 (6 bases). CDR3 length: 16 residues. Germline values: CDR1 SGHRS, CDR2 YFSETQ. V was cut by 4 bases and J by 8 bases, with 24 bases left in between. CDR3 in amino acids: CASSPSGTRGSGGYTF. The CDR3, as DNA: TGCGCCAGCAGCCCCTCTGGGACAAGGGGCTCCGGCGGCTACACCTTC.

The rearrangement links TRBV7-8 to TRBJ2-7; unclear D gene. CDR1 is SGHVS, CDR2 FQNEAQ, per germline. The CDR3 contains 15 residues. The germline V and J ends were trimmed by 0 bases and 0 bases, with 9 bases remaining between them. CDR3 region: CASSLAGSYSYEQYF. CDR3 nucleotides: TGTGCCAGCAGCTTAGCGGGGTCGTACTCCTACGAGCAGTACTTC. Full variable domain (missing parts from reference TRBV7-8 and TRBJ2-7): GAGVSQSPRYKVAKRGQDVALRCDPISGHVSLFWYQQALGQGPEFLTYFQNEAQLDKSGLPSDRFFAERPEGSVSTLKIQRTQQEDSAVYLCASSLAGSYSYEQYFGPGTRLTVT.